This is a list of T cell receptor beta chains from one sample in a study of T cells in Graves' hyperthyroidism and ophthalmopathy. TCRdb reanalysed the multiplex PCR reads using MiXCR and keeps one entry per CDR3 protein. The table records 620,000 or so distinct CDR3 sequences, roughly 15% of them present only once. The source material was blood. The source is a woman in her fifties or sixties with Graves' ophthalmopathy. The CDR3 runs from the conserved cysteine through the conserved F or W. D genes are given only for firm matches. Some rows mark clone size as missing; the rest say once, few, many or name a class of expanded clone.

TGTGCCACCAGTGATTACGGGACTTTTAATGAGCAGTTCTTC | CATSDYGTFNEQFF | TRBJ2-1 | . | TRBV24-1 | many
TGCAGTGCCGAGGACAGGGGACTAGCGGGAGGCGGGGAGCAGTTCTTC | CSAEDRGLAGGGEQFF | TRBJ2-1 | TRBD2 | TRBV20-1 | many
TGCAGTGCTAGACCACAGGGGAATGAGCAGTTCTTC | CSARPQGNEQFF | TRBJ2-1 | TRBD1 | TRBV20-1 | few
TGTGCCAGCAGTGAACTAGCGGGAGGCCTGGGGGAGCAGTACTTC | CASSELAGGLGEQYF | TRBJ2-7 | TRBD2 | TRBV6-1 | many
TGTGCCAGCAGCGTAGACGCCGGCTACGAGCAGTACTTC | CASSVDAGYEQYF | TRBJ2-7 | . | TRBV9 | .
TGCGCCAGCAGCCCCGCAAGGGGGGGGCCTATTACTGAAGCTTTCTTT | CASSPARGGPITEAFF | TRBJ1-1 | . | TRBV5-1 | .
TGTGCCAGCAGCTTACATACAGAGTCCGTTATTGAGCAGTACTTC | CASSLHTESVIEQYF | TRBJ2-7 | . | TRBV11-2 | many
TGTGCCAGCAGCCACAGGACAGGGGGCACTTCACCCCTCCACTTT | CASSHRTGGTSPLHF | TRBJ1-6 | TRBD1 | TRBV7-2 | many
TGTGCCAGCATTCGCACGGGCAAGGAGAGATATGGCTACACCTTC | CASIRTGKERYGYTF | TRBJ1-2 | . | TRBV2 | many
TGTGCCAGCAGCTTGGTCACCTGGGCGAATAGAAACCAAGAGACCCAGTACTTC | CASSLVTWANRNQETQYF | TRBJ2-5 | . | TRBV5-6 | many
TGTGCCAGCGGGTCTACAGGGATTGCGGATACGCAGTATTTT | CASGSTGIADTQYF | TRBJ2-3 | . | TRBV5-5 | many
TGTGCCATCAGTGATCCGAGGCGTGGGTCCTACGAGCAGTACTTC | CAISDPRRGSYEQYF | TRBJ2-7 | . | TRBV10-3 | .
TGTGCCAGCAACAAAAGATACTATGGCTACACCTTC | CASNKRYYGYTF | TRBJ1-2 | . | TRBV28 | few
TGCAGTGCTGGGGTCTTCGCGCGGGAGATCGGTCTGTTCTTC | CSAGVFAREIGLFF | TRBJ2-1 | TRBD2 | TRBV20-1 | few
TGTGCCAGCAGTCCCGAAAGGCGGGGGCGTCAAGGGGGAAACATTCAGTACTTC | CASSPERRGRQGGNIQYF | TRBJ2-4 | . | TRBV27 | many
TGTGCCAGCAGTTTGGGCAGGTCTAACTCTGGGGCCAACGTCCTGACTTTC | CASSLGRSNSGANVLTF | TRBJ2-6 | . | TRBV27 | .
TGTGCCAGCAGCGTAGTAGAGTTCGCCGGTGGCTACACCTTC | CASSVVEFAGGYTF | TRBJ1-2 | . | TRBV9 | few
TGTGCCAGTACGGAAAGGCTAGCCGGAGAGACCCAGTACTTC | CASTERLAGETQYF | TRBJ2-5 | . | TRBV28 | many
TGCAGTGCTAGAACCCAGGGCTCGGCCTACGAGCAGTACTTC | CSARTQGSAYEQYF | TRBJ2-7 | . | TRBV20-1 | .
TGTGCCTGGACCCAGACAGGTTCTAGCACAGATACGCAGTATTTT | CAWTQTGSSTDTQYF | TRBJ2-3 | . | TRBV30 | many
TGTGCCAGCAGCTTCGGGACGATTGTTAAATACAATGAGCAGTTCTTC | CASSFGTIVKYNEQFF | TRBJ2-1 | . | TRBV25-1 | .
TGTGCCACCAGGGGTATAAATCAGCCCCAGCATTTT | CATRGINQPQHF | TRBJ1-5 | . | TRBV10-3 | few
TGTGCCAGCACCCCAGCAGGCCCCCCCCCCGGAAACACCATATATTTT | CASTPAGPPPGNTIYF | TRBJ1-3 | . | TRBV7-8 | few
TGTGCCAGCAGTGACCGAGGGCCCATGGGCGGTACGCAGTATTTT | CASSDRGPMGGTQYF | TRBJ2-3 | . | TRBV6-1 | few
TGCGCCAGCAGCTTGAATAACGAGCAGTACTTC | CASSLNNEQYF | TRBJ2-7 | . | TRBV5-1 | many
TGTGCCAGCAGCTCCCCGGCTAGCGGGAAAGAGACCCAGTACTTC | CASSSPASGKETQYF | TRBJ2-5 | TRBD2 | TRBV5-8 | many
TGTGCCAGCAGTCAAGACGAGGGACGGCTCTATGGCTACACCTTC | CASSQDEGRLYGYTF | TRBJ1-2 | . | TRBV7-9 | once
TGTGCCAGCAATAAGAGAATCACAGATACGCAGTATTTT | CASNKRITDTQYF | TRBJ2-3 | . | TRBV25-1 | .
TGTGCCGGCAGTGATGACATAAGCTCCCACAATGAGCAGTTCTTC | CAGSDDISSHNEQFF | TRBJ2-1 | . | TRBV12-3/TRBV12-4 | .
TGTGCCAGCAGCTTTCGTGACAACTATGAAAAACTGTTTTTT | CASSFRDNYEKLFF | TRBJ1-4 | . | TRBV7-9 | few
TGTGCCAGCAGACCCAACCTTCGGGTCGAGCAGTTCTTC | CASRPNLRVEQFF | TRBJ2-1 | . | TRBV2 | many
TGTGCCAGCAGTGACCCCTCAGAGACCCAGTACTTC | CASSDPSETQYF | TRBJ2-5 | . | TRBV6-1 | many
TGTGCCAGCAGCTTAGTGGTGGGACTAGCGGGGAACTACAATGAGCAGTTCTTC | CASSLVVGLAGNYNEQFF | TRBJ2-1 | TRBD2 | TRBV7-9 | many
TGCAGCGCCCAGAAGCGGGGGAACACCGGGGAGCTGTTTTTT | CSAQKRGNTGELFF | TRBJ2-2 | TRBD2 | TRBV29-1 | many
TGTGCCAGCAGCAGGGTTCCTGGAAACACCATATATTTT | CASSRVPGNTIYF | TRBJ1-3 | . | TRBV7-3 | .
TGTGCCAGCACCGGGACTAGCGGAACTACCTACGAGCAGTACTTC | CASTGTSGTTYEQYF | TRBJ2-7 | TRBD2 | TRBV6-1 | many
TGTGCCAGCAGTACCGGATACGGTCAGGGTAGCTACGAGCAGTACTTC | CASSTGYGQGSYEQYF | TRBJ2-7 | . | TRBV27 | many
TGCAGTGCTAGGGGTCTCTTAGGACACCAAGATACGCAGTATTTT | CSARGLLGHQDTQYF | TRBJ2-3 | . | TRBV20-1 | many
TGCGCCAGCAGCCTCGACGGCGGGAGTTCGGATGAGCAGTTCTTC | CASSLDGGSSDEQFF | TRBJ2-1 | TRBD2 | TRBV5-1 | .
TGTGCCAGCAGCCAGAGCTACGGCGGGGAGCTGTTTTTT | CASSQSYGGELFF | TRBJ2-2 | . | TRBV14 | .